This T cell receptor (beta chain) was identified in a study of cytomegalovirus exposure and HLA in healthy donors (dated by TCRdb to 2015 to 2018). Turning to the overall study: An earlier analysis of some 500 of the donors reported approximately 300 Gb of sequence data and some 120 million unique TCR beta sequences from 150 million to 200 million T cells. To study patterns of TCR occurrence, a later analysis re-analyzed previously published TCR beta repertoires from several hundred donors and added high-resolution HLA genotyping. A separate validation cohort of roughly 110 different subjects was used in addition to the approximately 640-subject first cohort. The study profiled the T cell repertoires of about 640 subjects by immunosequencing and related them to cytomegalovirus serostatus. A later genetic analysis took genome-wide SNP genotypes for about three fifths of the roughly 670 donors and used that subset as a discovery cohort. Because of strong linkage in the cohort, a handful of DR-DQ haplotypes were treated as single units for association and clustering. The later analysis used no new phenotypic data to find candidate immune exposures, relying instead on TCR beta sequences and their occurrence across donors. Donor age, sex, ethnicity and CMV serostatus were compiled alongside the repertoire data. Typing coverage differed by locus: A, B, C, DRB1 and DQB1 were typed in about 629-640 donors, DQA1 in roughly 500, DPA1 in 600 to 610, and DPB1 in approximately 450. To predict cytomegalovirus infection status, the study combined high-throughput TCR immunosequencing, statistical association of individual TCRs with disease status, and machine learning. An earlier analysis of 450 to 750 of the donors used high-throughput TCR beta sequencing to judge whether each TCR beta V gene segment behaved as functional or pseudogenic. Every discovery cohort repertoire had been produced on one sequencing platform. The study aimed to test whether signatures of past pathogen exposure could be identified by cataloging public T cell receptors. Of the approximately 400 genotyped donors, 81% fell in the genetic ancestry cluster associated with self-reported Caucasian donors. HLA typing covered class I and class II loci at four-digit resolution. Approximately 300 gigabases of sequencing data and around 87 million unique TCR sequences were included in an early release covering around 650 HLA-typed donors. Among a few hundred genotyped donors of the cohort, an average of about 240,000 unique TCR beta nucleotide sequences were sequenced per donor, approximately 20% of them non-productive.

The library was prepared using the immunoSEQ multiplex PCR assay. The multiplex PCR relied on a mix of 60 forward primers for TCR Vbeta segments and 13 reverse primers for TCR Jbeta segments. The CDR3 region of rearranged TCR beta genes was amplified from genomic DNA with a multiplex PCR assay. The Illumina HiSeq System was used to sequence the amplified TCR beta libraries as 87-base-pair reads. Regarding the original processing steps: Across the 670 or so repertoires, a later analysis counted roughly 84 million unique TCR beta chains, roughly 11 million of which were shared by at least two donors. Raw reads were error-corrected and collapsed into unique sequences with a nearest-neighbor algorithm that merged closely related sequences to remove PCR and sequencing errors. V, D and J gene segments were assigned by aligning CDR3 sequences to IMGT reference sequences. Each retained sequence needed at least a six-nucleotide match to both a V gene segment and a J gene segment. A rearrangement was called productive if the CDR3 had no stop codons and remained in frame with V and J, and every other rearrangement was called non-productive. CDR3 was defined according to IMGT convention as the region running from the second conserved V-encoded cysteine to the conserved J-encoded phenylalanine. In an earlier analysis of roughly 580 of the donors, sequences lacking an unambiguous match to a single V gene segment were excluded. In an earlier analysis of roughly 500 of the donors, V segments were called functional above 56.7% productive rearrangements and were called segregating when the between-donor standard deviation exceeded 5%. A statistical classification framework was developed to diagnose cytomegalovirus status using the catalog of TCR beta chain sequences. A later analysis assigned V and J genes by comparing TCR nucleotide sequences with IMGT/GENE-DB human TR gene sequences. A later analysis assigned CDR3 sequences and most-parsimonious VDJ recombination scenarios with the TCRdist pipeline. In a later analysis, every TCR beta chain was defined by the combination of its CDR3 amino acid sequence and its V-gene family, and reads without a unique V-gene family were dropped. In a later analysis, approximately 590 highly shared, low-generation-probability nucleotide sequences were removed to address suspected cross-contamination and a sequencing artifact. For each public chain, a later analysis derived a clonal expansion index from normalized ranks of inferred template counts within each repertoire. A later analysis computed generation probabilities with a VDJ recombination model fitted to out-of-frame rearrangements, and checked the results against IGoR. In a later analysis, hypergeometric tests were used to score TCR-TCR, TCR-HLA and TCR-CMV co-occurrence, with a repertoire-size bias correction applied to TCR pairs. In a later analysis, false discovery rates were estimated by permuting HLA or CMV assignments 20 times. In a later analysis, co-occurring TCRs were grouped with DBSCAN, and TCRdist sequence similarity was added when clustering was performed within HLA-allele-positive subsets. For co-occurrence clustering, repertoires with fewer than 30,000 or more than 120,000 public chains were excluded, along with five repertoires with anomalous nucleotide sharing. TCRdb stores this immuneACCESS table with in-frame sequences only. Part of the clones is absent; in the studies checked, under half of the shortfall reflects unresolved V genes, and no reason is known for the rest. V and J calls and clone size follow that table, whereas D and trimming were derived from the DNA. This sample has fewer than 200,000 clones in its table, and more than 80% of those were observed once. The ten most abundant clones make up just under 5% of the sample.

CDR3 length: 16 amino acids, cysteine to phenylalanine. This entry keeps only the CDR3 DNA: 48 bases, framed from base 1. V and J are trimmed by 0 bases and 8 bases, and the gene matches miss 8 bases of the junction. CDR1 and CDR2 are read off the germline V gene as MRHNA and SNTAGT. The sample holds a few counts of this clone. No cognate antigen has been identified for it. Qualities for individual bases were not recorded, and no much larger clone is one base off. The cohort comprised 666 healthy bone marrow donors. At the time of sampling, every cohort member was nominally healthy, though immune exposures that went unrecorded were likely present. The donor was CMV seropositive and belonged to the group of about 290 seropositive cohort members. A peripheral blood sample was collected from each donor, and TCR beta sequencing was performed on peripheral blood mononuclear cells. Genomic DNA was extracted from the blood cell samples with the Qiagen DNeasy Blood Extraction Kit.

Broader findings and caveats from the paper: In both the original and validation cohorts, the classifier was reported to diagnose cytomegalovirus status with high specificity and sensitivity. The sequencing pipeline was judged likely to have produced a cluster of highly shared sequence variants as a technical artifact. When HLA alleles, especially DR and DQ, strongly co-occurred, attributing TCR associations to individual alleles was difficult. The study gave a list of 150 to 200 TCR beta chains associated with cytomegalovirus. Most TCR sequences were observed very rarely across donors, whereas some public TCRs were present in many individuals. The only immune exposure information available for the cohort was CMV serostatus. Most CMV-associated TCR beta chains appeared to be HLA-restricted in a later analysis, and the HLA associations seemed to be driven largely by CMV exposure. Because counts were too low, seventeen rarely observed V segments, including chromosome 9 orphons, were left out of the earlier analysis of a few hundred of the donors. Presence/absence analyses assumed roughly uniform sequencing depth across donors, an assumption that may not hold. In a later analysis, the rate of TCR association differed among HLA loci, with DRB1 alleles having the most associated TCRs and HLA-C alleles having the fewest. According to the authors, the approach could potentially be generalized to other disease states and immunological phenotypes. In an earlier analysis of 587 of the donors, most TCR beta V segments appeared in productive rearrangements about 87% or about 30% of the time, broadly matching IMGT annotations. Because some donors lacked HLA typing at each locus, the association tests relied only on the typed subset. In a later genetic analysis, a missense DCLRE1C variant was associated with V-gene and J-gene trimming of TCR beta chains, and the association was replicated in an independent cohort. A further reported finding was that TCR beta sequences accurately predicted the HLA-A and HLA-B alleles for most subjects in the first cohort. Correlated functional status among segregating V segments might be attributable to linkage disequilibrium, but an unknown experimental factor could not be ruled out. According to a later genetic analysis, donors in an Asian-associated ancestry cluster had fewer N-insertions in productive TCRs than the approximately 630-donor mean. In vitro tests confirmed that a few of the cytomegalovirus-associated TCR beta chains recognize cytomegalovirus antigens. In a later analysis, several top co-occurrence clusters were reported to appear linked to parvovirus B19, influenza, CMV and Epstein-Barr virus. In a later analysis, HLA-associated TCR beta chains showed more clonal expansion and lower generation probabilities than non-associated chains that were equally common. At a false discovery rate of 0.05, a later analysis linked 16,951 TCR beta sequences to specific HLA alleles. The cohort was sequenced for TCR beta chains only, and without alpha or paired-chain data the features that could be detected were limited. Because the 87-base-pair reads could not distinguish some IMGT-functional V segments, including TRBV6-2 and TRBV6-3, those segments were excluded.

This TCR was recovered from a woman younger than 35 in good health and CMV-seropositive. The chain is made from TRBV6-4 and TRBJ2-1, with 9 central nucleotides matching TRBD2. Sequenced: PBMCs. The CDR3 sequence is CASSDSSAGGSDEQFF. The nucleotides are TGTGCCAGCAGTGACTCGAGTGCGGGGGGGTCCGATGAGCAGTTCTTC.